These 2 T cell receptor beta chains share one sample of origin, sequenced in a study of technical replicates of blood from a handful of donors. Some clones are missing from TCRdb's copy, which holds only in-frame ones; the method was immunoSEQ multiplex PCR. Of more than 90,000 clones listed, roughly 95% are singletons. Sequencing input: T cells isolated from PBMCs. These receptors originate from a human donor in good health.

This chain connects TRBV25-1 to TRBJ1-3, with D unresolved. Germline V lookup: CDR1 MGHDK, CDR2 SYGVNS. V lost 6 bases, J lost 3 bases, and 6 bases lay in between. This CDR3 has 12 residues. The CDR3 coding sequence is TGTGCCAGCAGGAAGAGTGGAAACACCATATATTTT. It translates to CASRKSGNTIYF.

The chain is built from TRBV19 and TRBJ1-1, with 10 nucleotides matching TRBD1. CDR3 length: 16 amino acids. The germline gives CDR1 LNHDA, CDR2 SQIVND (reference sequence). The V and J ends lost 7 bases and 3 bases, in that order; junction bases with no gene match: 11. The chain's CDR3 is CASTIPRDRGDTEAFF. As DNA, the CDR3 is TGTGCCAGTACCATTCCCCGGGACAGGGGAGACACTGAAGCTTTCTTT.